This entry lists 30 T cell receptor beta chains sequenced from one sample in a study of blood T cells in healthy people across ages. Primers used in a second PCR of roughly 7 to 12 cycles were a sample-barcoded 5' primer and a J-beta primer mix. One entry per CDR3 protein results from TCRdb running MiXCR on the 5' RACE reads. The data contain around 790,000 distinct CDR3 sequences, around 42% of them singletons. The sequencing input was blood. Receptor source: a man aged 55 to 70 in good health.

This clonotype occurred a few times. The CDR3 bases are TGTGCCACCAGCAGAGGCTCGACAGGAATCTACAATGAGCAGTTCTTC. Translating gives CATSRGSTGIYNEQFF. The gene calls are TRBV15 and TRBJ2-1; TRBD1 might be the D (6 bases). The length of the CDR3 is 16 residues. Germline CDR1 is LNHNV and CDR2 is YYDKDF (reference sequence). V was trimmed by 1 base and J by 3 bases, leaving 13 bases between them.

The CDR3, as DNA: TGTGCCAGTCTCAGGGACTCTGGGGCCAACGTCCTGACTTTC. The encoded protein is CASLRDSGANVLTF. The chain employs TRBV2 and TRBJ2-6, with D possibly being TRBD1 (5 bases). V was pared by 9 bases and J by 0 bases, with 9 bases between. The CDR3 covers 14 residues. Per the germline V gene, CDR1 is SNHLY and CDR2 is FYNNEI.

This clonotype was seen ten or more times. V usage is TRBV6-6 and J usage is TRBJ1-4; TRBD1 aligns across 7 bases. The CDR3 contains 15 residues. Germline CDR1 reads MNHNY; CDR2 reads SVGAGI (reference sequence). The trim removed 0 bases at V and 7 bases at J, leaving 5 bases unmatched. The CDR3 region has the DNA TGTGCCAGCAGTTACTCGGGGACAGAAGGTGAAAAACTGTTTTTT. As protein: CASSYSGTEGEKLFF.

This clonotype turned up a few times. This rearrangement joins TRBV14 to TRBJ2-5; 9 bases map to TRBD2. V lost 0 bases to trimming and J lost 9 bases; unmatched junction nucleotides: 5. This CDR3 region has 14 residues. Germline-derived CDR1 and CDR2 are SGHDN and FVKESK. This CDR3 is CASSQELAGSPQYF. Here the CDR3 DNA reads TGTGCCAGCAGCCAAGAACTAGCGGGCTCCCCCCAGTACTTC.

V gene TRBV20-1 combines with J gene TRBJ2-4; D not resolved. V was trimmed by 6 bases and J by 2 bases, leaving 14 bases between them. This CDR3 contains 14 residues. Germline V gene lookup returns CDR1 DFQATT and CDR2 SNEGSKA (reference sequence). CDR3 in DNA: TGCAGTGCCGTCGATACGGTTACCAAAAACATTCAGTACTTC. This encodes CSAVDTVTKNIQYF.

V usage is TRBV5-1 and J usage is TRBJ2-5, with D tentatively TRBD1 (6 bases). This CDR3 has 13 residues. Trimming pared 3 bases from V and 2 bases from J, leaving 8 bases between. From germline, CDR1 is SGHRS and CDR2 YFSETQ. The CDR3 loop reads CASSWDTQETQYF. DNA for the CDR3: TGCGCCAGCAGCTGGGACACTCAAGAGACCCAGTACTTC.

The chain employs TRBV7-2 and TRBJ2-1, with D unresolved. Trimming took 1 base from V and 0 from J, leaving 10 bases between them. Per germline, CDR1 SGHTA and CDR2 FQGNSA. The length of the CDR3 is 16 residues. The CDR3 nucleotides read TGTGCCAGCAGCTTAGTTGCCGGTAGCTCCTACAATGAGCAGTTCTTC. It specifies CASSLVAGSSYNEQFF.

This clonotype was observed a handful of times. This chain's CDR3 is CASSFMTGDYGYTF. The CDR3 nucleotides are TGCGCCAGCAGCTTCATGACCGGAGACTATGGCTACACCTTC. The V gene is TRBV5-1, the J gene TRBJ1-2; D unresolved. CDR1 is SGHRS, CDR2 YFSETQ, per germline. Trimming shortened V by 2 bases and J by 3 bases, and 11 bases separated the two germline ends. The CDR3 has 14 amino acids.

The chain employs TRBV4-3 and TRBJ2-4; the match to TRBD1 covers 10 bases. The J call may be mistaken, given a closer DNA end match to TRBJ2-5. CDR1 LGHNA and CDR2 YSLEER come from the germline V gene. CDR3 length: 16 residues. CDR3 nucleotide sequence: TGCGCCAGCAGCCAAAGAGGGGACAGGGGTTGGGAGACCCAGTACTTC. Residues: CASSQRGDRGWETQYF.

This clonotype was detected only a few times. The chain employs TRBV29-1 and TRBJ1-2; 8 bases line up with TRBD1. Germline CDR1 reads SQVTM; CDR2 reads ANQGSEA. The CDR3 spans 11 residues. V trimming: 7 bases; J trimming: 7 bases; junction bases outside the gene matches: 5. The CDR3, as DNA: TGCAGCGGGGGACAGGAGGGTGGCTACACCTTC. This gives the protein CSGGQEGGYTF.

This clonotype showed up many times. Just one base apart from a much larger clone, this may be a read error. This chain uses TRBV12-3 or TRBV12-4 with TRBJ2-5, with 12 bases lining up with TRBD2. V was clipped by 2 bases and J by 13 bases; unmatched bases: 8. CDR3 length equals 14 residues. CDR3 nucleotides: TGTGCCAGCAGTTTACCGCCCGGACTAGCGGGACTGTACTTC. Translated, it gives CASSLPPGLAGLYF.

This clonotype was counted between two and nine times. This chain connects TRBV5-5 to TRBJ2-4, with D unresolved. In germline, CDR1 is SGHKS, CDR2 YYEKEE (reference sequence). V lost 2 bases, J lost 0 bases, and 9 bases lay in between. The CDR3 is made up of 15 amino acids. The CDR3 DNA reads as TGTGCCAGCAGCTTTAACAGCGTAGCCAAAAACATTCAGTACTTC. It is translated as CASSFNSVAKNIQYF.

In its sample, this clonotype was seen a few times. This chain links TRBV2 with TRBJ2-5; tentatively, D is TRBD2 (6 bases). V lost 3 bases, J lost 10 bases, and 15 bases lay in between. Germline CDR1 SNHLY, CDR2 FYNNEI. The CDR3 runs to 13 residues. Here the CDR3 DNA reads TGTGCCAGCAGTGACACTAGCCTGTGGGACCAGTACTTC. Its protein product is CASSDTSLWDQYF.

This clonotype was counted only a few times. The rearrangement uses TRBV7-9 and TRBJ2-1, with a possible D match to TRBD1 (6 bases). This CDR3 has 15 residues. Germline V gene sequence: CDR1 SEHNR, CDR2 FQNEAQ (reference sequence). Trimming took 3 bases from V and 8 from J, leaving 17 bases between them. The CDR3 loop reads CASSFRTVFIYEQFF. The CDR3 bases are TGTGCCAGCAGCTTCCGGACAGTTTTCATTTATGAGCAGTTCTTC.

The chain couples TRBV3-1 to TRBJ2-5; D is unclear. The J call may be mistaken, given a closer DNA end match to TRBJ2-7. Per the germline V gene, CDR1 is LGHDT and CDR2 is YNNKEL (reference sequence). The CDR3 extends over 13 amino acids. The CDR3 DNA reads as TGTGCCAGCAGCCGGCAACGTTTGGACGAGCAGTACTTC. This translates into CASSRQRLDEQYF.

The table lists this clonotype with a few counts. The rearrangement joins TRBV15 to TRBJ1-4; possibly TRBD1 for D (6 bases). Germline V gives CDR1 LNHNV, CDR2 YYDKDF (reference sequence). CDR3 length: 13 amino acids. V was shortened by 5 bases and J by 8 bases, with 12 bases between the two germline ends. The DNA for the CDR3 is TGTGCCACCAGCTGGACAGTGAAGGAAAAACTGTTTTTT. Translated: CATSWTVKEKLFF. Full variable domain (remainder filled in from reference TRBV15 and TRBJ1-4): DAMVIQNPRYQVTQFGKPVTLSCSQTLNHNVMYWYQQKSSQAPKLLFHYYDKDFNNEADTPDNFQSRRPNTSFCFLDIRSPGLGDTAMYLCATSWTVKEKLFFGSGTQLSVL.

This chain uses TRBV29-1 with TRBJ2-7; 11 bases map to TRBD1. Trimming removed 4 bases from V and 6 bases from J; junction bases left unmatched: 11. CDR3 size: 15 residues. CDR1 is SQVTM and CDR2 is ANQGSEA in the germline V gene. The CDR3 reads CSVGTSGQGVFEQYF. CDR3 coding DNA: TGCAGCGTTGGAACCTCGGGACAGGGGGTGTTCGAGCAGTACTTC.

The CDR3 sequence: CASSLEGGNWDEQYF. The CDR3 DNA reads as TGTGCCAGCAGCTTGGAGGGAGGCAACTGGGACGAGCAGTACTTC. This chain joins TRBV5-5 and TRBJ2-4; weak D call: TRBD2 (6 bases). The J call may be in error: the DNA end matches TRBJ2-7 better. This CDR3 spans 15 amino acids. Germline CDR1 reads SGHKS; CDR2 reads YYEKEE (reference sequence).

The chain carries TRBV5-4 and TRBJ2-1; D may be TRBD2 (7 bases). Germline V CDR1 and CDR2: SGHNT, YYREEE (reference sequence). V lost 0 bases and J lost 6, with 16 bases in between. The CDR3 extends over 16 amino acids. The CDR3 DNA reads TGTGCCAGCAGCTTGGCTGGGGGGGCTGTCTTCAATGAGCAGTTCTTC. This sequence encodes CASSLAGGAVFNEQFF. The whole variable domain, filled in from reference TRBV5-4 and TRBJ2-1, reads ETGVTQSPTHLIKTRGQQVTLRCSSQSGHNTVSWYQQALGQGPQFIFQYYREEENGRGNFPPRFSGLQFPNYSSELNVNALELDDSALYLCASSLAGGAVFNEQFFGPGTRLTVL.

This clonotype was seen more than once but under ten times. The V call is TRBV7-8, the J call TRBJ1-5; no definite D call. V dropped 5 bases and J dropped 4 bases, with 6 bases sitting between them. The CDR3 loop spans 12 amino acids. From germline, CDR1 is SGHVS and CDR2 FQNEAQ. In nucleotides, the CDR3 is TGTGCCAGCAGCGGGCGGAATCAGCCCCAGCATTTT. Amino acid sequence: CASSGRNQPQHF.

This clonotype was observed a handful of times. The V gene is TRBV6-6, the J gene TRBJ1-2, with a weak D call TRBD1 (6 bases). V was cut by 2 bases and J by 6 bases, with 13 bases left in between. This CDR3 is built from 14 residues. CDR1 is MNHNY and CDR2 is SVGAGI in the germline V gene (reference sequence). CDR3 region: CASSYGGGLDGYTF. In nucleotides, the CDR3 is TGTGCCAGCAGTTACGGTGGGGGGCTTGATGGCTACACCTTC.

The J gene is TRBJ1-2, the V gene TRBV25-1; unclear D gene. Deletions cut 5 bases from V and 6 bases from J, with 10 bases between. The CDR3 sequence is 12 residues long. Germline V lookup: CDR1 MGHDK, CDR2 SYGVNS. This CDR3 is CASSFLSDGYTF. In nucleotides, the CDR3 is TGTGCCAGCAGTTTTCTATCTGATGGCTACACCTTC.

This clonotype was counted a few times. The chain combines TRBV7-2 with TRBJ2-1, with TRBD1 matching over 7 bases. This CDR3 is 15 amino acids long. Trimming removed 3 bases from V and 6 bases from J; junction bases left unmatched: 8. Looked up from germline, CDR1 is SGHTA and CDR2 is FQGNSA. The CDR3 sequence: CASSFRAGGSNEQFF. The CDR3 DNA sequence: TGTGCCAGCAGCTTCAGGGCAGGGGGATCCAATGAGCAGTTCTTC. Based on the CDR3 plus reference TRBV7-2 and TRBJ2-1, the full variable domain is GAGVSQSPSNKVTEKGKDVELRCDPISGHTALYWYRQSLGQGLEFLIYFQGNSAPDKSGLPSDRFSAERTGGSVSTLTIQRTQQEDSAVYLCASSFRAGGSNEQFFGPGTRLTVL.

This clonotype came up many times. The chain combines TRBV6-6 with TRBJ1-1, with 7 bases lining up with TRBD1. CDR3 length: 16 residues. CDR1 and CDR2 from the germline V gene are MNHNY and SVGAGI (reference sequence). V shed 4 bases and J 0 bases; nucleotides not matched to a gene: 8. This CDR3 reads CASSCTQDRMNTEAFF. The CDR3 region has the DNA TGTGCCAGCAGTTGCACTCAGGACAGGATGAACACTGAAGCTTTCTTT.

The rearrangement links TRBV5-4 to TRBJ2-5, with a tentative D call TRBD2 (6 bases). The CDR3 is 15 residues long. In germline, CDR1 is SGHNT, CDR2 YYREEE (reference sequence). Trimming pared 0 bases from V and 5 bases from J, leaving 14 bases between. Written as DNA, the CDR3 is TGTGCCAGCAGCTTGGGCGGGGCCTTCAAGGAGACCCAGTACTTC. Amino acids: CASSLGGAFKETQYF.

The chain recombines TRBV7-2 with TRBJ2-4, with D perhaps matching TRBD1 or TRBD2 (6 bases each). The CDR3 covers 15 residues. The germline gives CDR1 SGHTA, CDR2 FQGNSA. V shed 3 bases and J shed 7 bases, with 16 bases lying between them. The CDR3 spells CASSFYEGGLNIQYF. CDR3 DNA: TGTGCCAGCAGCTTTTACGAGGGGGGACTGAACATTCAGTACTTC.

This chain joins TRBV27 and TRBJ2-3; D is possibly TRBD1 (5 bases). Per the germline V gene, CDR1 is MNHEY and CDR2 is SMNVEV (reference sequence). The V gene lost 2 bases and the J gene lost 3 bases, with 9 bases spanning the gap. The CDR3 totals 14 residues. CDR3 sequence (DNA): TGTGCCAGCAGTTTACCGACAGATACAGATACGCAGTATTTT. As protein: CASSLPTDTDTQYF.

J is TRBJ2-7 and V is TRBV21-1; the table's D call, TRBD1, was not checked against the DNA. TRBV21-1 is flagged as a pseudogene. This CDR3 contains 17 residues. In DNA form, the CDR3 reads TGTGCCAGCAGCAAAGAAGCGGGACAGGGACCCTTCTACGAGCAGTACTTC. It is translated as CASSKEAGQGPFYEQYF.

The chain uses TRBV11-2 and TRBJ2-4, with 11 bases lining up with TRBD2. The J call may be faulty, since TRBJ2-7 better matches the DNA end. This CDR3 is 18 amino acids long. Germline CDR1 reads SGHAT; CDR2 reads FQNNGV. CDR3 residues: CASSLQSSGGRATYEQYF. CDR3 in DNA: TGTGCCAGCAGCTTACAGTCTAGCGGGGGGCGTGCCACCTACGAGCAGTACTTC.

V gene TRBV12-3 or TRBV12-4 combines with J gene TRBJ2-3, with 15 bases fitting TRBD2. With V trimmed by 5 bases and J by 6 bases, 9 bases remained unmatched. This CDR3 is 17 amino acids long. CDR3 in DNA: TGTGCCAGCAGTCCCGCGGGACTAGCGGGGGGACCGGATACGCAGTATTTT. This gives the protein CASSPAGLAGGPDTQYF.